This note documents a single T cell receptor beta chain sequence. This specimen comes from a study of control samples from healthy donors and cancer patients. The assay was immunoSEQ multiplex PCR, and TCRdb's table has in-frame clones only and misses some. Of 120,000 or so clones in the sample, roughly 92% were seen once. After removal of 4 bases from V and 4 bases from J, the junction contained 15 bases not matched to a gene. The CDR3 consists of 18 residues. This rearrangement joins TRBV6-7 to TRBJ2-5, with TRBD1 matching over 10 bases. TRBV6-7 is reported as an ORF; its role is uncertain. Specimen: PBMCs. The sequence was collected from an elderly man with head and neck cancer. The CDR3 protein is CASSWTRQGAWRGETQYF. CDR3 nucleotides: TGTGCCAGCAGTTGGACTCGACAGGGGGCTTGGAGGGGAGAGACCCAGTACTTC.